Listed below are T cell receptor beta chains from one sample, sequenced in a study of T cells in Graves' hyperthyroidism and ophthalmopathy. TCRdb recomputed calls from the multiplex PCR reads with MiXCR, one row per CDR3 protein. The repertoire includes 250,000 to 350,000 distinct CDR3 sequences, over 20% of them detected once, and 64% sits in the top ten. The sequenced sample consisted of blood. The receptors shown here come from a man in his thirties or forties with Graves' ophthalmopathy. The CDR3 runs from the conserved cysteine through the conserved F or W. A D gene is named only where the DNA matches it firmly. Size values are once, few and many counts, or a class for expanded clones, and some rows have none.

>TRBJ2-1|14|TRBV19|-|TRBD2
CASSVGSGNNEQFF
TGTGCCAGTAGTGTGGGTAGCGGGAACAATGAGCAGTTCTTC
>TRBJ2-3|16|TRBV9|few|TRBD2
CASSVTSGREADTQYF
TGTGCCAGCAGCGTCACTAGCGGGAGGGAAGCAGATACGCAGTATTTT
>TRBJ2-1|15|TRBV12-5|-|TRBD1
CASGPTGAGYNEQFF
TGTGCTAGTGGTCCGACAGGGGCCGGTTACAATGAGCAGTTCTTC
>TRBJ2-7|15|TRBV5-5|-|TRBD1
CASSPGTVFSYEQYF
TGCGCCAGCAGCCCAGGGACAGTTTTTTCCTACGAGCAGTACTTC
>TRBJ2-6|15|TRBV5-1|-|TRBD1
CASRDRVDGANVLTF
TGCGCCAGCAGAGACAGGGTGGACGGGGCCAACGTCCTGACTTTC
>TRBJ1-1|15|TRBV5-4|-|-
CASSLVGQMNTEAFF
TGTGCCAGCAGCTTGGTGGGGCAGATGAACACTGAAGCTTTCTTT
>TRBJ2-7|13|TRBV12-3/TRBV12-4|few|-
CASSFLQGYEQYF
TGTGCCAGCAGTTTTCTACAGGGATACGAGCAGTACTTC
>TRBJ2-3|14|TRBV6-2/TRBV6-3|-|-
CASSYSSVRDTQYF
TGTGCCAGCAGTTACTCGTCAGTGAGGGATACGCAGTATTTT
>TRBJ2-1|13|TRBV3-1|-|TRBD2
CASSTGTSGRKFF
TGTGCCAGCAGCACCGGGACTAGCGGGAGAAAGTTCTTC
>TRBJ1-3|14|TRBV7-9|once|-
CASSTPNSGNTIYF
TGTGCCAGCAGCACCCCTAACTCTGGAAACACCATATATTTT
>TRBJ2-1|13|TRBV20-1|few|-
CSARASGDNEQFF
TGCAGTGCCCGGGCGTCCGGAGACAATGAGCAGTTCTTC
>TRBJ1-2|15|TRBV24-1|many|-
CATSDSWGTMGGYTF
TGTGCCACCAGTGATTCGTGGGGGACAATGGGAGGCTACACCTTC
>TRBJ1-2|16|TRBV20-1|-|-
CSARVPEDSIRAGYTF
TGCAGTGCTAGAGTCCCCGAGGACAGTATCCGGGCTGGCTACACCTTC
>TRBJ2-1|13|TRBV9|-|-
CASSPGSTGEQFF
TGTGCCAGCAGCCCTGGCTCCACGGGCGAGCAGTTCTTC
>TRBJ1-1|15|TRBV11-3|many|-
CASSPLGTGNTEAFF
TGTGCCAGCAGCCCACTCGGGACGGGGAACACTGAAGCTTTCTTT
>TRBJ2-6|18|TRBV7-8|-|-
CASSPGRVWGSGANVLTF
TGTGCCAGCAGCCCGGGACGCGTATGGGGTTCTGGGGCCAACGTCCTGACTTTC
>TRBJ1-3|16|TRBV28|many|-
CASSSTGRRSGNTIYF
TGTGCCAGCAGTTCCACGGGACGCCGCTCTGGAAACACCATATATTTT
>TRBJ2-7|14|TRBV27|-|TRBD1
CASSDNRGAYEQYF
TGTGCCAGCAGCGACAACAGGGGTGCCTACGAGCAGTACTTC
>TRBJ1-4|16|TRBV5-8|-|-
CASSLGDNSANEKLFF
TGTGCCAGCAGCCTTGGGGATAACAGTGCTAATGAAAAACTGTTTTTT
>TRBJ1-5|14|TRBV28|few|-
CAMLRGGGNQPQHF
TGTGCCATGCTCAGGGGAGGGGGCAATCAGCCCCAGCATTTT
>TRBJ1-5|14|TRBV27|-|-
CASSRGIGNQPQHF
TGTGCCAGCAGTAGGGGGATAGGCAATCAGCCCCAGCATTTT